This record covers a single T cell receptor (beta chain). The target antigen is unknown. These data are taken from a study of T cell repertoires in cytomegalovirus infection. Across the whole study: CMV infection and matching HLA type were both indicated by public TCR beta signatures. Notes on the study in general: What dominated the ex vivo response were HLA-C-restricted CMV-specific TCR beta clonotypes. CMV carriers having the relevant HLA were flagged by cumulative public TCR beta family frequency.

TCRdb analysed the reads with MiXCR anew, one entry per CDR3 protein. The sample records fewer than 200,000 distinct CDR3 sequences, 13% to 15% being singletons. This TCR was sampled from a human donor in good health (CMV status not recorded). Some clones in this sample may be carry-over from other donors' samples. The sample comprised PBMCs.

The CDR3 loop is CASSLSQSYGYGYTF. CDR3 in DNA: TGTGCCAGCAGTTTATCACAGAGCTATGGCTATGGCTACACCTTC. The chain couples TRBV28 to TRBJ1-2; D ambiguous. The CDR3 loop spans 15 amino acids. The germline gives CDR1 MDHEN, CDR2 SYDVKM. V lost 1 base and J lost 4, with 13 bases in between.